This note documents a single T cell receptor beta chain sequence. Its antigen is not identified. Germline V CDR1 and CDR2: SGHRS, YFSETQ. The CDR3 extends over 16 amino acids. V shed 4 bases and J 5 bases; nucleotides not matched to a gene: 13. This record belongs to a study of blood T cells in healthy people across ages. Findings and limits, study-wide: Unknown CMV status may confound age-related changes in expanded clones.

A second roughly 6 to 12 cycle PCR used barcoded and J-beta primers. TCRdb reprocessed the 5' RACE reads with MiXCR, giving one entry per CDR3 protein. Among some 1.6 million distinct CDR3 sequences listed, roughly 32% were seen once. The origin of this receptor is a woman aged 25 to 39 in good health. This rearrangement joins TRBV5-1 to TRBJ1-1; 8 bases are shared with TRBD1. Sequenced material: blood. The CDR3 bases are TGCGCCAGCAGCCACGGGGACAGGACTACGGAGACTGAAGCTTTCTTT. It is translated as CASSHGDRTTETEAFF.